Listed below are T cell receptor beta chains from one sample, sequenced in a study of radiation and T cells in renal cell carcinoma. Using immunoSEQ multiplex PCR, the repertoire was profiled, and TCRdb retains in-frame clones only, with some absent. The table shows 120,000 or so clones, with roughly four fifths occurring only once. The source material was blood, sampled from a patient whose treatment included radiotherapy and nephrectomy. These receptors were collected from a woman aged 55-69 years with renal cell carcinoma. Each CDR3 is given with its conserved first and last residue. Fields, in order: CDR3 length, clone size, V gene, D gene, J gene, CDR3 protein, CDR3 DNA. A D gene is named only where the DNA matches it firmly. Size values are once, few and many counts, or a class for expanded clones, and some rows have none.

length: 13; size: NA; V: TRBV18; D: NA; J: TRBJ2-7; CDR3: CASSRRRDNEQYF; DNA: TGTGCCAGCTCACGTAGACGTGATAACGAGCAGTACTTC
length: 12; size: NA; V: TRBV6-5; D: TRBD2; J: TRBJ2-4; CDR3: CASNGGGNIQYF; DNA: TGTGCCAGCAATGGGGGGGGAAACATTCAGTACTTC
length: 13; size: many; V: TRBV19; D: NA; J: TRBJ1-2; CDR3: CATRGATNYGYTF; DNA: TGTGCCACCCGGGGTGCCACTAACTATGGCTACACCTTC
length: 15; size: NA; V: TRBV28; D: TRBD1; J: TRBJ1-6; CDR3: CASPPDRNGNSPLHF; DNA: TGTGCCAGCCCCCCGGACAGGAATGGAAATTCACCCCTCCACTTT
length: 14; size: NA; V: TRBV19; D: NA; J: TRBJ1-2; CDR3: CASSIWAEGNGYTF; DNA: TGTGCCAGTAGTATATGGGCTGAAGGAAATGGCTACACCTTC
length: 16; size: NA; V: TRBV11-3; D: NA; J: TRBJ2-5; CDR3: CASSLAPGGRGETQYF; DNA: TGTGCCAGCAGCTTAGCTCCCGGGGGCCGAGGAGAGACCCAGTACTTC
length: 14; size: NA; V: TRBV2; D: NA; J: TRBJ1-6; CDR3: CASTQRTYNSPLHF; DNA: TGTGCCAGCACCCAGCGGACCTATAATTCACCCCTCCACTTT
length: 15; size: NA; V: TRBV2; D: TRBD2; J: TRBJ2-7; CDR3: CASRQGLVYLYEQYF; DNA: TGTGCCAGCAGACAGGGACTAGTTTATCTCTACGAGCAGTACTTC
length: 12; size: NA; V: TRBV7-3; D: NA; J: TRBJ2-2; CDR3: CASGTATGELFF; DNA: TGTGCCAGCGGGACGGCCACCGGGGAGCTGTTTTTT
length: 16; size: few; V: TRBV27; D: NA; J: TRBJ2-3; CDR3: CASMPLHLGRPDTQYF; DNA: TGTGCCAGCATGCCACTCCATTTAGGGCGGCCAGATACGCAGTATTTT
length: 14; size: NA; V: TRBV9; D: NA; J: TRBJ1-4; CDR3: CASSVTQTNEKLFF; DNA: TGTGCCAGCAGCGTCACTCAGACTAATGAAAAACTGTTTTTT
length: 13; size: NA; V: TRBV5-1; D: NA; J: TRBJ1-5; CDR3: CASSLGGSQPQHF; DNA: TGCGCCAGCAGCTTGGGGGGCAGTCAGCCCCAGCATTTT
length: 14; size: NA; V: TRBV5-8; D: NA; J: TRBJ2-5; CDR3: CASRRDPFEQTQYF; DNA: TGTGCCAGCAGGAGGGACCCCTTCGAACAGACCCAGTACTTC
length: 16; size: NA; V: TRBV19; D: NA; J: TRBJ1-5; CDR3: CASSISRGAGNQPQHF; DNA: TGTGCCAGTAGTATATCGAGGGGTGCGGGCAATCAGCCCCAGCATTTT